These 23 T cell receptor beta chains share one sample of origin, sequenced in a study of radiation and T cells in renal cell carcinoma. Sequencing was performed with immunoSEQ multiplex PCR; in TCRdb, only in-frame clones are kept and a portion is missing. The table records approximately 45,000 clones, roughly 80% of them present only once. Time point reported: baseline pretreatment blood. Documented treatment: 15 Gy SBRT to primary tumor, nephrectomy 4 weeks later. The source material was blood, sampled from a patient whose treatment included radiotherapy and nephrectomy. The receptor set was obtained from a woman between 65 and 79 years old with renal cell carcinoma.

This clone was counted between two and nine times. The chain recombines TRBV29-1 with TRBJ2-7, with 12 positions matching TRBD1. There are 13 residues in the CDR3. CDR1 SQVTM and CDR2 ANQGSEA come from the germline V gene. The V gene end was trimmed by 7 bases and the J gene end by 4 bases; junction bases not matched to a gene: 5. The CDR3 DNA follows: TGCAGCGCCCAGGGACAGGGGGCGTACGAGCAGTACTTC. The encoded protein is CSAQGQGAYEQYF.

This chain connects TRBV6-5 to TRBJ1-1, with no clear D. There are 13 residues in the CDR3. Germline CDR1 MNHEY, CDR2 SVGAGI. The V and J ends lost 3 bases and 1 base respectively, with 6 bases between them. CDR3 sequence reads: CASSYNRNTEAFF. The CDR3 DNA reads TGTGCCAGCAGTTATAACAGGAACACTGAAGCTTTCTTT.

This clone was found once. The chain couples TRBV6-5 to TRBJ2-7; 11 bases agree with TRBD1. CDR1 is MNHEY and CDR2 is SVGAGI in the germline V gene. The CDR3 length is 15 residues. The ends lost 6 bases at V and 0 bases at J; junction bases unmatched: 4. Here the CDR3 reads CASRLGTGGSYEQYF. Written as DNA, the CDR3 is TGTGCCAGCAGACTGGGGACAGGGGGCTCCTACGAGCAGTACTTC.

The chain combines TRBV18 with TRBJ2-1; 13 nucleotides match TRBD2. Unmatched junction bases numbered 10, after V lost 6 bases and J lost 2 bases. CDR1 and CDR2 from the germline V gene are KGHSH and LQKENI. This CDR3 contains 18 residues. DNA for the CDR3: TGTGCCAGCTCTCCGACTAGCGGGGGGCTGGGCGCCTACAATGAGCAGTTCTTC. Protein: CASSPTSGGLGAYNEQFF.

V is TRBV5-8 and J is TRBJ1-6, with D tentatively TRBD1 (5 bases). The CDR3 is made up of 17 amino acids. Germline V gene data show CDR1 as SGHTS and CDR2 as YDEGEE. The V gene lost 0 bases and the J gene lost 4 bases, with 14 bases spanning the gap. The CDR3 bases are TGTGCCAGCAGCTTGGCGCCTTGGGGACGGTATAATTCACCCCTCCACTTT. The encoded protein is CASSLAPWGRYNSPLHF. Full variable domain (missing parts from reference TRBV5-8 and TRBJ1-6): EAGVTQSPTHLIKTRGQQATLRCSPISGHTSVYWYQQALGLGLQFLLWYDEGEERNRGNFPPRFSGRQFPNYSSELNVNALELEDSALYLCASSLAPWGRYNSPLHFGNGTRLTVT.

J is TRBJ1-1 and V is TRBV4-2; D may be TRBD1 (5 bases). The V gene's germline CDR1 is LGHNA and CDR2 YNFKEQ. The CDR3 consists of 15 residues. Trimming stripped 0 bases from V and 2 bases from J, with 10 bases between. CDR3 loop: CASSQDVGTNTEAFF. Here the CDR3 DNA reads TGTGCCAGCAGCCAAGATGTCGGGACTAACACTGAAGCTTTCTTT.

The J gene is TRBJ1-2, the V gene TRBV5-8, with TRBD1 as a possible D gene (6 bases). This CDR3 spans 15 amino acids. In germline, CDR1 is SGHTS, CDR2 YDEGEE. V lost 3 bases, J lost 2 bases, and 14 bases lay in between. In nucleotides, the CDR3 is TGTGCCAGCAGCTGGCGGGGGGGGCGCAACTATGGCTACACCTTC. Translation: CASSWRGGRNYGYTF.

The chain carries TRBV11-3 and TRBJ2-2, with D possibly being TRBD1 (6 bases). Germline V gives CDR1 SGHNT, CDR2 YENEEA. Trimming pared 5 bases from V and 4 bases from J, leaving 14 bases between. This CDR3 has 15 residues. CDR3 amino acids: CASSRRGRATGELFF. DNA of the CDR3: TGTGCCAGCAGCCGCAGGGGCCGGGCCACCGGGGAGCTGTTTTTT.

The gene calls are TRBV5-1 and TRBJ2-3; 11 bases are a match to TRBD1. Germline-derived CDR1 and CDR2 are SGHRS and YFSETQ. The CDR3 covers 16 residues. J gave up 0 bases and V 4 bases, and 4 bases lay outside the gene matches. This chain's CDR3 is CASSIGQGASTDTQYF. CDR3 sequence (DNA): TGCGCCAGCAGCATCGGACAGGGGGCTAGCACAGATACGCAGTATTTT.

The chain is built from TRBV30 and TRBJ2-7, with D unresolved. The CDR3 totals 13 residues. The V and J ends lost 7 bases and 4 bases respectively, with 17 bases between them. In germline, CDR1 is GTSNPN, CDR2 SVGIG (reference sequence). CDR3 nucleotides: TGTGCCTACCGCATCTTGGGCAAATACGAGCAGTACTTC. It codes for CAYRILGKYEQYF.

This clone was counted a single time. This chain joins TRBV6-5 and TRBJ2-1; perhaps TRBD1 as D (6 bases). Deletions cut 2 bases from V and 0 bases from J, with 8 bases between. The CDR3 is 15 amino acids. Germline CDR1 is MNHEY and CDR2 is SVGAGI. CDR3 DNA sequence: TGTGCCAGCAGTTACAGGGGGAGCTCCTACAATGAGCAGTTCTTC. Protein product: CASSYRGSSYNEQFF.

The chain has TRBV7-8 and TRBJ2-7; 7 nucleotides agree with TRBD1. The V segment lost 5 bases and the J segment 4 bases; nucleotides outside the gene matches: 5. CDR1 SGHVS and CDR2 FQNEAQ come from the germline V gene. The CDR3 is 13 residues long. DNA of the CDR3: TGTGCCAGCAGCCATAGGGGGCAATACGAGCAGTACTTC. This translates into CASSHRGQYEQYF.

This clone showed up just a few times. This CDR3 is CAYHRGINTDTQYF. The CDR3 bases are TGTGCCTACCATAGGGGGATAAACACAGATACGCAGTATTTT. The rearrangement joins TRBV7-9 to TRBJ2-3, with D possibly being TRBD1 (6 bases). This CDR3 contains 14 residues. The V gene lost 11 bases and the J gene lost 2 bases, with 17 bases spanning the gap. The germline CDR1 and CDR2 sequences are SEHNR and FQNEAQ (reference sequence).

The CDR3 DNA reads TGTGCCAGCACCCCTGCCTCCCCGTACGCGAAGGAAAAACTGTTTTTT. Translating it yields CASTPASPYAKEKLFF. The genes are TRBV21-1 and TRBJ1-4. TRBV21-1 is a known pseudogene. The CDR3 spans 16 residues.

This clone has a handful of counts. This CDR3 is CAISGGSFATVEQYF. The CDR3 DNA reads as TGTGCCATCAGTGGAGGCAGCTTCGCTACGGTCGAGCAGTACTTC. This rearrangement joins TRBV10-3 to TRBJ2-7, with D uncertain. Germline values: CDR1 ENHRY, CDR2 SYGVKD. V was pared by 4 bases and J by 6 bases, with 19 bases between. The CDR3 is 15 amino acids.

The chain couples TRBV19 to TRBJ2-3; a possible D gene is TRBD1 (6 bases). Germline V gene sequence: CDR1 LNHDA, CDR2 SQIVND (reference sequence). The CDR3 sequence is 13 residues long. Trimming pared 5 bases from V and 6 bases from J, leaving 12 bases between. The CDR3 nucleotides read TGTGCCAGTAGTCCAGGGGTTAGGGATACGCAGTATTTT. Amino acids: CASSPGVRDTQYF.

This clone was detected only once. The chain links TRBV5-1 to TRBJ2-3; TRBD1 matches 7 bases. This CDR3 comprises 15 residues. Germline V gives CDR1 SGHRS, CDR2 YFSETQ. V shed 5 bases and J 1 base; nucleotides not matched to a gene: 7. Here the CDR3 DNA reads TGCGCCAGCAGAGCCACAGGGGCGGGCACAGATACGCAGTATTTT. It yields the protein CASRATGAGTDTQYF.

This chain uses TRBV7-8 with TRBJ2-7, with 8 bases fitting TRBD2. CDR1 SGHVS and CDR2 FQNEAQ come from the germline V gene. The CDR3 is 13 amino acids. Trimming took 5 bases from V and 7 from J; bases not matched to a gene: 7. The CDR3 loop is CASSRAAGVEQYF. CDR3 in DNA: TGTGCCAGCAGCCGGGCAGCGGGGGTAGAGCAGTACTTC. Full variable domain (missing parts from reference TRBV7-8 and TRBJ2-7): GAGVSQSPRYKVAKRGQDVALRCDPISGHVSLFWYQQALGQGPEFLTYFQNEAQLDKSGLPSDRFFAERPEGSVSTLKIQRTQQEDSAVYLCASSRAAGVEQYFGPGTRLTVT.

The chain uses TRBV5-1 and TRBJ2-2, with D unclear. V lost 0 bases, J lost 3 bases, and 6 bases lay in between. Per germline, CDR1 SGHRS and CDR2 YFSETQ. CDR3 length: 14 residues. The CDR3: CASSLAGDTGELFF. CDR3 DNA: TGCGCCAGCAGCTTGGCAGGTGACACCGGGGAGCTGTTTTTT.

The DNA for the CDR3 is TGTGCCAGCAGAGTCCAGGTTTCCTCCTACAATGAGCAGTTCTTC. This gives the protein CASRVQVSSYNEQFF. V usage is TRBV6-5 and J usage is TRBJ2-1; D is undetermined. The V end lost 6 bases, the J end lost 0 bases, and 12 bases lay between the germline ends. The CDR3 has 15 residues. CDR1 MNHEY and CDR2 SVGAGI come from the germline V gene.

This sequence joins TRBV6-6 and TRBJ1-3; D remains ambiguous. V was cut by 6 bases and J by 1 base, with 10 bases left in between. Per the germline V gene, CDR1 is MNHNY and CDR2 is SVGAGI (reference sequence). The CDR3 runs to 14 residues. The CDR3 bases are TGTGCCAGCAGCCCCCAGGCGTCTGGAAACACCATATATTTT. This gives the protein CASSPQASGNTIYF.

The rearrangement links TRBV5-6 to TRBJ1-3, with a tentative D call TRBD1 (5 bases). Trimming took off 0 bases at V and 2 bases at J, with 15 bases between the two ends. Germline loops: CDR1 SGHDT, CDR2 YYEEEE. This CDR3 spans 17 amino acids. Here the CDR3 DNA reads TGTGCCAGCAGCTTGGATGGGGGGATTAGCACTGGAAACACCATATATTTT. Translated, it gives CASSLDGGISTGNTIYF.

The CDR3 DNA reads TGTGCCAGCAGTAACCCTAGCGGGACGGCTTACGAGCAGTACTTC. The encoded protein is CASSNPSGTAYEQYF. The rearrangement joins TRBV28 to TRBJ2-7, with 9 bases identical to TRBD2. Trimming took 5 bases from V and 4 from J; bases not matched to a gene: 9. The CDR3 sequence is 15 residues long. The germline V gene has CDR1 MDHEN and CDR2 SYDVKM. The whole variable domain, remainder taken from reference TRBV28 and TRBJ2-7, is DVKVTQSSRYLVKRTGEKVFLECVQDMDHENMFWYRQDPGLGLRLIYFSYDVKMKEKGDIPEGYSVSREKKERFSLILESASTNQTSMYLCASSNPSGTAYEQYFGPGTRLTVT.